A single sample gave rise to the 18 T cell receptor beta chains below, sequenced in a study of blood T cell repertoires in COVID-19. Method: immunoSEQ multiplex PCR; TCRdb's copy keeps in-frame clones and lacks some. Among 100,000 to 150,000 clones listed, approximately 83% were seen once. The sequenced material came from peripheral blood. The receptors come from a man in his forties with active or convalescent COVID-19.

The V gene is TRBV18, the J gene TRBJ1-2, with TRBD1 identical over 7 bases. Looked up from germline, CDR1 is KGHSH and CDR2 is LQKENI. CDR3 size: 14 residues. V was pared by 3 bases and J by 4 bases, with 5 bases of the junction left unmatched. CDR3 region: CASSPAGGSYGYTF. In DNA form, the CDR3 reads TGTGCCAGCTCACCGGCAGGGGGAAGCTATGGCTACACCTTC.

This clone has only a few counts. The chain links TRBV5-5 to TRBJ2-5; TRBD1 might be the D (6 bases). The germline V gene has CDR1 SGHKS and CDR2 YYEKEE (reference sequence). The CDR3 has 13 residues. V was trimmed by 3 bases and J by 3 bases, leaving 9 bases between them. CDR3 sequence reads: CASSSQGKETQYF. The CDR3 bases are TGTGCCAGCAGCTCACAGGGAAAAGAGACCCAGTACTTC. Drawing the rest from reference TRBV5-5 and TRBJ2-5, the complete variable domain is DAGVTQSPTHLIKTRGQQVTLRCSPISGHKSVSWYQQVLGQGPQFIFQYYEKEERGRGNFPDRFSARQFPNYSSELNVNALLLGDSALYLCASSSQGKETQYFGPGTRLLVL.

The chain carries TRBV2 and TRBJ2-1, with D possibly matching TRBD1 (6 bases). V shed 6 bases and J shed 5 bases, with 17 bases lying between them. CDR3 length: 15 residues. Germline loops: CDR1 SNHLY, CDR2 FYNNEI. CDR3 protein: CASRNREGADNEQFF. The CDR3 DNA sequence: TGTGCCAGCAGGAACAGGGAAGGAGCGGACAATGAGCAGTTCTTC.

The V gene is TRBV7-2, the J gene TRBJ2-4; D is perhaps TRBD1 (5 bases). Germline CDR1 is SGHTA and CDR2 is FQGNSA. The CDR3 is 15 residues long. Trimming pared 3 bases from V and 9 bases from J, leaving 18 bases between. The chain's CDR3 is CASSFSQGKEGIQYF. CDR3 in DNA: TGTGCCAGCAGCTTCAGCCAGGGAAAAGAAGGCATTCAGTACTTC. The full variable domain, completed using reference TRBV7-2 and TRBJ2-4, is GAGVSQSPSNKVTEKGKDVELRCDPISGHTALYWYRQSLGQGLEFLIYFQGNSAPDKSGLPSDRFSAERTGGSVSTLTIQRTQQEDSAVYLCASSFSQGKEGIQYFGAGTRLSVL.

This clone was counted only a few times. The rearrangement joins TRBV27 to TRBJ1-5; weak D call: TRBD1 (6 bases). The CDR3 is 13 amino acids. V gave up 2 bases and J gave up 6 bases, with 8 bases separating them. Germline V gives CDR1 MNHEY, CDR2 SMNVEV (reference sequence). CDR3 loop: CASSLLRGQPQHF. CDR3 coding DNA: TGTGCCAGCAGTTTACTCAGGGGTCAGCCCCAGCATTTT.

The rearrangement uses TRBV6-5 and TRBJ2-3, with 8 positions matching TRBD2. The CDR3 contains 15 residues. V gave up 6 bases and J gave up 3 bases; unmatched junction bases: 8. Looked up from germline, CDR1 is MNHEY and CDR2 is SVGAGI. The chain's CDR3 is CASSSGGTRTDTQYF. CDR3 nucleotides: TGTGCCAGCAGCTCGGGGGGGACACGTACAGATACGCAGTATTTT.

V and J are TRBV6-6 and TRBJ1-6; D unresolved. The CDR3 is made up of 12 amino acids. The germline CDR1 and CDR2 sequences are MNHNY and SVGAGI (reference sequence). Between the trimmed V and J ends, which lost 7 bases and 8 bases, there was a span of 9 bases. The CDR3 here is CASMSGDSPLHF. The CDR3 DNA is TGTGCCAGCATGAGCGGCGATTCACCCCTCCACTTT.

The V and J genes are TRBV19 and TRBJ1-6; D not resolved. This CDR3 contains 16 residues. Trimming shortened V by 3 bases and J by 3 bases, and 12 bases separated the two germline ends. CDR1 and CDR2 (germline): LNHDA, SQIVND (reference sequence). CDR3 amino acids: CASSIADIHYNSPLHF. DNA for the CDR3: TGTGCCAGTAGTATTGCTGACATTCACTATAATTCACCCCTCCACTTT.

This clone was observed a few times. The chain couples TRBV13 to TRBJ1-4; D perhaps matches TRBD1 (5 bases). The CDR3 contains 14 residues. In germline, CDR1 is PRHDT, CDR2 FYEKMQ (reference sequence). Between the trimmed V and J ends, which lost 6 bases and 8 bases, there was a span of 16 bases. Here the CDR3 reads CASREAGGGEKLFF. The CDR3 nucleotides read TGTGCCAGCAGGGAGGCGGGGGGAGGCGAAAAACTGTTTTTT.

The V and J genes are TRBV28 and TRBJ1-6, with 8 bases identical to TRBD1. Trimming removed 9 bases from V and 7 bases from J; junction bases left unmatched: 5. The CDR3 extends over 13 amino acids. Germline lookup yields CDR1 MDHEN and CDR2 SYDVKM. The CDR3 DNA is TGTGCCAGTGGACAGGGAGGGAATTCACCCCTCCACTTT. It translates to CASGQGGNSPLHF.

This chain uses TRBV7-3 with TRBJ2-5, with 10 bases matching TRBD2. Trimming cost V 5 bases and J 5 bases; bases outside gene matches: 5. Germline-derived CDR1 and CDR2 are SGHTA and FQGTGA. The CDR3 runs to 14 residues. CDR3 DNA: TGTGCCAGCAGCCCGACTAGCGGGCAGGAGACCCAGTACTTC. This encodes CASSPTSGQETQYF.

This rearrangement joins TRBV15 to TRBJ1-1, with D possibly matching TRBD1 (5 bases). V was trimmed by 3 bases and J by 5 bases, leaving 10 bases between them. This CDR3 comprises 13 residues. Germline V gene sequence: CDR1 LNHNV, CDR2 YYDKDF (reference sequence). The CDR3 DNA is TGTGCCACCAGCAGGGAGCAGGGAACTGAAGCTTTCTTT. It is translated as CATSREQGTEAFF.

The count of this clone is one. The chain joins TRBV5-6 to TRBJ2-4, with D tentatively TRBD2 (6 bases). Germline CDR1 and CDR2: SGHDT and YYEEEE. Deletions cut 4 bases from V and 6 bases from J, with 14 bases between. The CDR3 is 14 amino acids. The CDR3 nucleotides read TGTGCCAGCAGCAGCACCGGGACTCCAAACATTCAGTACTTC. Protein: CASSSTGTPNIQYF.

The chain combines TRBV19 with TRBJ1-2; TRBD1 aligns across 11 bases. The V segment lost 7 bases and the J segment 0 bases; nucleotides outside the gene matches: 16. This CDR3 has 19 residues. From germline, CDR1 is LNHDA and CDR2 SQIVND (reference sequence). The CDR3 DNA follows: TGTGCCAGTACCCCGGACCGCCGGGACAGGGGGGGAACTAACTATGGCTACACCTTC. Protein product: CASTPDRRDRGGTNYGYTF. The full variable domain, rest sourced from reference TRBV19 and TRBJ1-2, is DGGITQSPKYLFRKEGQNVTLSCEQNLNHDAMYWYRQDPGQGLRLIYYSQIVNDFQKGDIAEGYSVSREKKESFPLTVTSAQKNPTAFYLCASTPDRRDRGGTNYGYTFGSGTRLTVV.

This CDR3 is CASSYSGSSVAETQYF. The CDR3 DNA reads TGTGCCAGCAGTTACTCGGGTAGCAGCGTCGCCGAGACCCAGTACTTC. The chain carries TRBV6-6 and TRBJ2-5; D uncertain. V gave up 0 bases and J gave up 5 bases, with 16 bases separating them. This CDR3 spans 16 amino acids. The V gene's germline CDR1 is MNHNY and CDR2 SVGAGI (reference sequence).

The CDR3 loop reads CASSLGPGNTEAFF. The CDR3 DNA sequence: TGCGCCAGCAGCTTGGGACCGGGGAACACTGAAGCTTTCTTT. The chain has TRBV5-1 and TRBJ1-1; no reliable D call. Germline V gene lookup returns CDR1 SGHRS and CDR2 YFSETQ. The germline V and J ends were trimmed by 0 bases and 1 base, with 7 bases remaining between them. The CDR3 has 14 amino acids.

V gene TRBV9 combines with J gene TRBJ1-2, with TRBD1 identical over 7 bases. The CDR3 covers 15 residues. The V gene end was trimmed by 3 bases and the J gene end by 4 bases; junction bases not matched to a gene: 9. Germline V CDR1 and CDR2: SGDLS, YYNGEE. CDR3 nucleotides: TGTGCCAGCAGCGCAAACAGGGGCGAAGCCTATGGCTACACCTTC. Its translation: CASSANRGEAYGYTF.

This clone ranks as medium-sized. The rearrangement links TRBV6-4 to TRBJ2-3, with TRBD2 as a possible D gene (6 bases). Germline CDR1 MRHNA, CDR2 SNTAGT. The CDR3 runs 14 residues. V dropped 3 bases and J dropped 1 base, with 8 bases sitting between them. The CDR3 sequence: CASSETGGTDTQYF. DNA of the CDR3: TGTGCCAGCAGTGAGACGGGGGGCACAGATACGCAGTATTTT.